Below are 5 T cell receptor beta chains sequenced from a single sample in a study of blood T cell repertoires in COVID-19. Method: immunoSEQ multiplex PCR; TCRdb's copy keeps in-frame clones and lacks some. The sample holds fewer than 250,000 clones, 70% to 90% seen once. The source material was peripheral blood. The receptors originated from a man aged 35 to 55 with acute or convalescent COVID-19.

This clone is a singleton in its sample. The chain joins TRBV5-1 to TRBJ2-3; TRBD2 matches at 8 bases. Germline lookup yields CDR1 SGHRS and CDR2 YFSETQ. V gave up 0 bases and J gave up 6 bases; unmatched junction bases: 3. The CDR3 extends over 14 amino acids. CDR3 amino acids: CASSLETSEDTQYF. CDR3 nucleotide sequence: TGCGCCAGCAGCTTGGAGACTAGCGAGGATACGCAGTATTTT.

The CDR3 loop is CASSPLTGSYNEQFF. CDR3 sequence (DNA): TGTGCCAGCAGCCCGTTAACGGGTTCCTACAATGAGCAGTTCTTC. This chain uses TRBV3-1 (or the pseudogene TRBV3-2) with TRBJ2-1; D unclear. The CDR3 contains 15 residues. Per the germline V gene, CDR1 is LGHDT and CDR2 is YNNKEL (reference sequence). Trimming shortened V by 4 bases and J by 1 base, and 11 bases separated the two germline ends.

This chain uses TRBV12-3 or TRBV12-4 with TRBJ1-6, with D perhaps TRBD1 (5 bases). V gave up 2 bases and J gave up 13 bases, with 12 bases separating them. CDR3 length: 13 amino acids. CDR3 protein: CASSLWGDSPLHF. CDR3 coding DNA: TGTGCCAGCAGTTTATGGGGCGACTCTCCCCTCCACTTT.

The chain joins TRBV7-2 to TRBJ1-1; possibly TRBD1 for D (6 bases). The V end was cut by 6 bases, the J end by 9 bases, with 20 bases between. Germline CDR1 SGHTA, CDR2 FQGNSA. The CDR3 is 14 amino acids. CDR3 in amino acids: CASRQTGPTGKAFF. In DNA, the CDR3 is TGTGCCAGCAGGCAGACAGGTCCAACGGGGAAAGCTTTCTTT.

The CDR3 DNA reads as TGTGCCAGCAGCCAGATCTCTGGGGGCGCCTATACAGATACGCAGTATTTT. Encoded protein: CASSQISGGAYTDTQYF. This chain uses TRBV7-2 with TRBJ2-3; tentative D call: TRBD1 (6 bases). V shed 5 bases and J shed 3 bases, with 21 bases lying between them. CDR3 size: 17 residues. Looked up from germline, CDR1 is SGHTA and CDR2 is FQGNSA.